This T cell receptor beta chain was recovered during a study of CD8 T cells in ankylosing spondylitis listed by TCRdb under 2017. Some background on the complete study: The study profiled T cell receptor beta repertoires in healthy donors and ankylosing spondylitis patients to find disease-linked TCR variants. The full study cohort comprised about 24 ankylosing spondylitis patients and over 95 healthy donors. Peripheral blood was sampled, and synovial fluid was additionally collected from ankylosing spondylitis patients. General study outcomes and caveats: A TCR beta motif made up of several highly homologous amino acid variants appeared to be characteristic of blood from ankylosing spondylitis patients. Some TCR beta motif variants had previously been reported in synovial fluid and blood of reactive arthritis patients, which suggested common disease-initiation mechanisms. The disease-linked clones showed a CD8+ phenotype and occurred at relatively low frequencies in peripheral blood. The disease-linked clones were reported to be significantly enriched in matched synovial fluid samples from ankylosing spondylitis patients.

This clonotype was seen only a few times. Its antigen is still unknown. No much larger clonotype is one base removed from it; base qualities were not supplied. The CDR3 measures 16 amino acids from cysteine to phenylalanine. The read is trimmed to its CDR3 DNA, 48 bases read in frame from base 1. V is pruned by 5 bases and J by 3 bases, leaving 8 bases of the junction without a gene match. CDR1 and CDR2, per the germline V gene, are SGHTA and FQGNSA. These reads were obtained on an Illumina HiSeq 2500. TCR beta libraries were prepared by quantitative 5'-RACE with molecular barcodes. As for the original processing: A new computational method, built on a probabilistic model of VDJ rearrangement, was used to identify disease-linked TCR variants. The public reads were reprocessed in TCRdb via fastp at Q25 and MiXCR, keeping in-frame beta chains. For every CDR3 protein sequence, its rows merge into one entry that carries the most common genes and DNA. These V and J calls are TCRdb output, not the study's own analysis. The sample has 330,000 or so distinct CDR3 sequences on record, around 8% of them singletons. The top ten clones comprise roughly 14% of the sample.

This receptor was obtained from a male donor with ankylosing spondylitis. The sequencing sample was made of blood, either unsorted or a sorted T cell fraction (not recorded which). The chain is encoded by TRBV7-2 joined to TRBJ2-3, with 10 central nucleotides matching TRBD2. At the DNA level, the sequence is TGTGCCAGCAGCAGCCCCTTGGGACTAGCGACAGATACGCAGTATTTT. This is translated as CASSSPLGLATDTQYF.